This T cell receptor (beta chain) was recorded in a study of cytomegalovirus exposure and HLA in healthy donors. Whole-study findings and limits: Roughly even sequencing depth across donors was the assumption behind the presence/absence analyses. A prior analysis recorded that most TCR beta V segments were productive about 87% or about 30% of the time. The investigators catalogued 180 or so TCR beta chains as cytomegalovirus-associated.

To note about this clone: Its target is unknown.

Germline-derived CDR1 and CDR2 are ENHRY and SYGVKD. Trimming cost V 5 bases and J 4 bases; bases outside gene matches: 7. This CDR3 contains 15 residues. Use of 60 Vbeta and 13 Jbeta primers characterized the PCR. The repertoire was sequenced with immunoSEQ multiplex PCR; TCRdb's copy has only in-frame clones and lacks some. The repertoire holds 100,000 to 150,000 clones, with approximately 75% as singletons. This sequence was found in a man over 45 in good health and CMV-seropositive. The sample taken for sequencing was PBMCs. The rearrangement uses TRBV10-3 and TRBJ2-3; 9 bases are a match to TRBD1. The CDR3 DNA is TGTGCCATCAGTACTGGACAGGGGTACTCAGATACGCAGTATTTT. Encoded protein: CAISTGQGYSDTQYF.